This T cell receptor (beta chain) was captured by sequencing in a study of blood T cell repertoires in COVID-19. Study-level background: Specimens from acute and convalescent COVID-19 originated in the United States, Italy and Spain. PBMCs, B-cell-depleted T cells, or T cells were the source of the cDNA or gDNA that made up the material.

In the original analysis: It was from reference gene primer amplification that nucleated cell counts were estimated. Sequenced by immunoSEQ multiplex PCR; TCRdb stores in-frame clones only, minus some. V, J and clone size are taken as reported in that table, and D and trimming were inferred from the DNA itself. There are around 310,000 clones in the sample; 90% occur only once, and more than 6% lies in the top ten. The clonotype originates from a woman aged 25 to 39 with COVID-19, enrolled during active disease. Input material: peripheral blood.

The CDR3 DNA follows: TGCGCCAGCAGTCTCGAGGGTTACGAGCAGTACTTC. It codes for CASSLEGYEQYF. This chain links TRBV5-1 with TRBJ2-7; maybe TRBD2 (5 bases). CDR3 size: 12 residues. V lost 5 bases, J lost 4 bases, and 10 bases lay in between. Germline lookup yields CDR1 SGHRS and CDR2 YFSETQ. The complete variable domain, with remaining parts taken from reference TRBV5-1 and TRBJ2-7, reads KAGVTQTPRYLIKTRGQQVTLSCSPISGHRSVSWYQQTPGQGLQFLFEYFSETQRNKGNFPGRFSGRQFSNSRSEMNVSTLELGDSALYLCASSLEGYEQYFGPGTRLTVT.